Given below is one T cell receptor (beta chain) in context. This clone is a singleton in its sample. The target of this receptor is not known. Base-call qualities are not available, and no considerably larger clone is one nucleotide away. V sheds 3 bases and J sheds 2 bases, leaving 5 bases between their ends. From the cysteine through the phenylalanine, the CDR3 covers 13 amino acids. The DNA shown is the 39-base CDR3, in frame from base 1. CDR1 and CDR2 (LNHDA, SQIVND) derive from the germline V gene (reference sequence). The collaborating institutions used their own protocols to collect whole blood in K2EDTA tubes. Collaborator samples were shipped for TCRbeta analysis as frozen whole blood, isolated PBMCs, or DNA extracted from either sample type. This sample was taken from a study of blood T cell repertoires in COVID-19 (TCRdb year 2020). About the investigation overall: Samples covering the acute and convalescent phases of COVID-19 were provided by collaborators in the United States, Italy and Spain. The material from the prospective study consisted of cDNA or gDNA derived from T cells, B-cell-depleted T cells, or PBMCs. Deeply sampled blood TCRbeta repertoires from subjects exposed to, actively infected with, or recovered from COVID-19 were included in the dataset. A freely available public database, intended as a resource for researchers studying the immune response to SARS-CoV-2, is where the repertoires were released. Samples came from the ongoing ImmuneRACE study (first 160 participants) plus 1,254 subjects from 6 global collaborators. Sample metadata almost always included a de-identified subject ID, COVID-19 status, age in years and sex. Where HLA class I and class II types were available, the types were taken from metadata supplied by the sample provider, not from assay-based typing. The paper as a whole reports these results and caveats: The amount of clinical and demographic metadata varied by source and participant and was provided uncurated.

TCRbeta CDR3 regions were amplified from genomic DNA using the immunoSEQ Assay, a bias-controlled multiplex PCR. The original pipeline was this. Nucleated cell counts per sample were estimated from amplification of reference gene primers within the assay. Sequence reads were collapsed and filtered to measure the absolute abundance of every unique TCRbeta CDR3 rearrangement. For each sample, productive Simpson clonality was calculated as the square root of Simpson's diversity index over productive rearrangements. This immuneACCESS table, as held by TCRdb, lists in-frame sequences with V and J called but not all clones. Of the missing ones, under half trace to an unresolved V gene in checked studies; the others have no known cause. The V and J calls and clone size are taken from that table; D and trimming were inferred from the DNA. For this sample there are hundreds of thousands of clones; approximately 90% appear just once. Of the sample, roughly 3% is held by the ten largest clones.

This sequence was found in a man between 18 and 29 years old with active or convalescent COVID-19. The sample comprised peripheral blood. In this chain, TRBV19 is recombined with TRBJ1-5; confidence is insufficient to name the D gene. The CDR3 loop reads CASSMSGNQPQHF. The DNA sequence is given as TGTGCCAGTAGTATGAGTGGCAATCAGCCCCAGCATTTT.